The present entry profiles one T cell receptor beta chain with its context. Its antigen is unidentified. The data stem from a study of T-cell memory formation after mild COVID-19. Overall study results and limits: Contracting clones, day 15 to 85, had balanced CD4/CD8, and later expanders favored CD4+. Whether day 37 second-wave clones are SARS-CoV-2-specific was not confirmed.

Constant-segment-primed 5'RACE gave TCR alpha and TCR beta cDNA libraries with sample barcodes and UMIs. TCRdb reprocessed the 5' RACE reads via MiXCR and lists one record per CDR3 protein. The sample has hundreds of thousands of distinct CDR3 sequences, 20% to 30% seen once. The sequenced material came from PBMCs or a T cell subset sorted from them (not recorded which). The clonotype comes from an adult woman who had mild COVID-19 (a few samples of this study predate the infection). Cell type and time point are not known.

This chain's CDR3 is CASSRGGTRTTGELFF. Written as DNA, the CDR3 is TGTGCCAGCAGCCGAGGGGGGACTAGGACCACCGGGGAGCTGTTTTTT. This sequence joins TRBV7-2 and TRBJ2-2; TRBD2 agrees at 8 bases. CDR3 length: 16 amino acids. From germline, CDR1 is SGHTA and CDR2 FQGNSA. The V gene end was trimmed by 5 bases and the J gene end by 4 bases; junction bases not matched to a gene: 9.